This TCR beta chain was recorded in a study of T cell responses to AZD1222 COVID-19 vaccine. Study results and limitations: Sampling that yielded the repertoires occurred only after the peak T cell response. Variant regions that are unmutated are reportedly the target of nearly half of spike-specific TCRs.

Data came from immunoSEQ multiplex PCR; TCRdb stores just in-frame clones and leaves some out. The table has 100,000 to 150,000 clones, over 75% seen once. Trimming took off 6 bases at V and 6 bases at J, with 14 bases between the two ends. Germline CDR1 is MNHEY and CDR2 is SVGAGI. CDR3 length: 13 residues. Notes on this clone: Its cognate antigen is unknown.

The receptor was derived from an adult in good health. Sample: peripheral blood, taken on day 0 of MenACWY control vaccination. The J gene is TRBJ1-2, the V gene TRBV6-5; TRBD1 is a possible D gene (6 bases). The CDR3 sequence: CASRPQGKDGYTF. The CDR3, as DNA: TGTGCCAGCAGGCCTCAGGGGAAGGATGGCTACACCTTC.